Shown below are 14 T cell receptor beta chains from a single sample sequenced in a study of T cell clusters in autoimmune cytopenias. TRB rearrangements were amplified by touch-down multiplex PCR with mixed TRB-A/B primers. TCRdb reprocessed the multiplex PCR reads and stores each CDR3 protein as one record, lacking DNA. This listing includes some 6,900 distinct CDR3 sequences. TRB was amplified from 250 ng of peripheral blood genomic DNA per sample. Separately, the same data were catalogued under a study of T cell repertoires in aging, cancer and after chemotherapy.

Sequenced: peripheral blood. These receptors were obtained from a human donor in good health.

Frequency places this clonotype as medium-sized. V is TRBV5-4 and J is TRBJ2-2; TCRdb's D call, TRBD2, is unchecked because there is no DNA. The CDR3 totals 16 residues. Germline V CDR1 and CDR2: SGHNT, YYREEE (reference sequence). CDR3 in amino acids: CASSLGGTSDSGELFF.

Considering frequency, this clonotype is medium-sized. The genes are TRBV6-1 and TRBJ2-6; there is no DNA to check the TCRdb D call of TRBD1. Germline assignment: CDR1 MNHNS and CDR2 SASEGT. The CDR3 has 15 amino acids. CDR3 protein: CASTDPFTGANVLTF.

This chain connects TRBV12-3 or TRBV12-4 to TRBJ1-5. This CDR3 comprises 12 residues. The CDR3: CASSLPNQPQHF.

V gene TRBV29-1 combines with J gene TRBJ1-1; TCRdb's D call, TRBD1, is unchecked because there is no DNA. The germline CDR1 and CDR2 sequences are SQVTM and ANQGSEA. The CDR3 has 13 residues. The chain's CDR3 is CSAAGAGNTEAFF.

The chain recombines TRBV6-6 with TRBJ1-1; lacking DNA, the TRBD1 call made by TCRdb goes unchecked. Germline CDR1 and CDR2: MNHNY and SVGAGI (reference sequence). CDR3 length: 12 amino acids. CDR3 amino acids: CASFSREAEAFF.

Frequency places this clonotype as medium-sized. This chain's CDR3 is CASSDLSGRQFF. This chain links TRBV6-5 with TRBJ2-1; TCRdb lists TRBD2, though no DNA is available to test this call. Germline V gene lookup returns CDR1 MNHEY and CDR2 SVGAGI. The CDR3 sequence is 12 residues long.

This clonotype is medium-sized by frequency. The chain combines TRBV12-3 or TRBV12-4 with TRBJ2-2; the TCRdb call, TRBD2, lacks DNA for checking. The CDR3 spans 13 residues. The CDR3 reads CASSARFNGELFF.

The J gene is TRBJ2-1, the V gene TRBV12-3 or TRBV12-4; TCRdb's assignment of TRBD2 cannot be checked, as there is no DNA. The CDR3 is 15 residues long. The CDR3 spells CASSRLAGDFNEQFF.

This clonotype shows up as medium-sized by frequency. The CDR3 here is CSVGFGSNLDQPQHF. The V call is TRBV29-1, the J call TRBJ1-5. In germline, CDR1 is SQVTM, CDR2 ANQGSEA. The length of the CDR3 is 15 residues.

Judged by frequency, this clonotype is medium-sized. This chain joins TRBV30 and TRBJ1-5; TCRdb returns TRBD1, unconfirmable since there is no DNA. Germline V gene sequence: CDR1 GTSNPN, CDR2 SVGIG (reference sequence). There are 15 residues in the CDR3. The CDR3 sequence is CAWKPQGLSNQPQHF.

V and J are TRBV6-4 and TRBJ1-1; TCRdb names TRBD1, which stays unverified in the absence of DNA. This CDR3 is built from 15 residues. Germline V lookup: CDR1 MRHNA, CDR2 SNTAGT. CDR3 sequence reads: CATSDSRGGDTEAFF.

This chain joins TRBV19 and TRBJ2-5; TCRdb's D call of TRBD1 is untestable without DNA. The CDR3 spans 15 residues. Germline V gives CDR1 LNHDA, CDR2 SQIVND (reference sequence). CDR3 amino acids: CASSAPDRGQETQYF.

The chain carries TRBV6-2 or TRBV6-3 and TRBJ2-7. The CDR3 runs 12 residues. Germline CDR1 is MNHEY and CDR2 is SVGEGT. CDR3 residues: CASKTWSYEQYF.

The chain uses TRBV18 and TRBJ2-3; TCRdb proposes TRBD1, but this gene call is untestable without DNA. The CDR3 runs to 15 residues. Germline loops: CDR1 KGHSH, CDR2 LQKENI. CDR3 in amino acids: CASSRTGGSTDTQYF.